This T cell receptor (beta chain) was identified in a study of cytotoxic CD8 clonotypes in ibrutinib-treated CLL. Method: immunoSEQ multiplex PCR; TCRdb's copy keeps in-frame clones and lacks some. The table shows roughly 16,000 clones, with around 64% occurring only once. This clone was seen only once. This CDR3 contains 16 residues. Germline V gene data show CDR1 as LNHNV and CDR2 as YYDKDF (reference sequence). The J segment lost 3 bases and the V segment lost 4 bases, leaving 3 bases of the junction unmatched. This clonotype originated in a human donor with chronic lymphocytic leukemia. The chain combines TRBV15 with TRBJ2-4; the match to TRBD2 covers 13 bases. Material: PBMCs, obtained before ibrutinib treatment. The CDR3 bases are TGTGCCACCAGCATAGGACTAGCGGGAGTCAAAAACATTCAGTACTTC. Its protein is CATSIGLAGVKNIQYF.